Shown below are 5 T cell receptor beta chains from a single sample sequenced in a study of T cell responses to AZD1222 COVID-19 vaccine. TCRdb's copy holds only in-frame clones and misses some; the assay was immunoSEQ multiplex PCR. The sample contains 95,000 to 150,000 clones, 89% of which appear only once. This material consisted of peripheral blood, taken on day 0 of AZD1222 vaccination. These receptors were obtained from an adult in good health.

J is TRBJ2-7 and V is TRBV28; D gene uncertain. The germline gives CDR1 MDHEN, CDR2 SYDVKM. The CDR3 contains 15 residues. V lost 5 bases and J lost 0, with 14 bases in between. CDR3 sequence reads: CASSLLTRSSYEQYF. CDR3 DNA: TGTGCCAGCAGTCTTCTAACCAGGAGCTCCTACGAGCAGTACTTC. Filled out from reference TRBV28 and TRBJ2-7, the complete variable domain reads DVKVTQSSRYLVKRTGEKVFLECVQDMDHENMFWYRQDPGLGLRLIYFSYDVKMKEKGDIPEGYSVSREKKERFSLILESASTNQTSMYLCASSLLTRSSYEQYFGPGTRLTVT.

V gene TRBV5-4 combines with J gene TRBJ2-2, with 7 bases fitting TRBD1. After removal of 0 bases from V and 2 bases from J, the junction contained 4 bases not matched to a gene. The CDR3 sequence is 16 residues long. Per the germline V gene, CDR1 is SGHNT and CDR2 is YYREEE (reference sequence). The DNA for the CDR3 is TGTGCCAGCAGCTTGGGTGGGACAGCAAACACCGGGGAGCTGTTTTTT. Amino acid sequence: CASSLGGTANTGELFF. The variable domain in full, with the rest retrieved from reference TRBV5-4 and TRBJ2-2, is ETGVTQSPTHLIKTRGQQVTLRCSSQSGHNTVSWYQQALGQGPQFIFQYYREEENGRGNFPPRFSGLQFPNYSSELNVNALELDDSALYLCASSLGGTANTGELFFGEGSRLTVL.

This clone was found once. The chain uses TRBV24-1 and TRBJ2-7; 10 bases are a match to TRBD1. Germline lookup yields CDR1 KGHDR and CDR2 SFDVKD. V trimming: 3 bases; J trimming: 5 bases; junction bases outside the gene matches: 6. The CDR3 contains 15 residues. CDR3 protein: CATSDPGTGVHEQYF. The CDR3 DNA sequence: TGTGCCACCAGTGATCCCGGGACAGGGGTCCACGAGCAGTACTTC.

In nucleotides, the CDR3 is TGTGCCAGCTCACCACTAGCGGAAAAAAACAATGAGCAGTTCTTC. Translated, it gives CASSPLAEKNNEQFF. The rearrangement joins TRBV18 to TRBJ2-1, with a weak D call TRBD2 (6 bases). The germline gives CDR1 KGHSH, CDR2 LQKENI. Trimming removed 1 base at V and 5 bases at J, with 12 bases between. CDR3 length: 15 amino acids.

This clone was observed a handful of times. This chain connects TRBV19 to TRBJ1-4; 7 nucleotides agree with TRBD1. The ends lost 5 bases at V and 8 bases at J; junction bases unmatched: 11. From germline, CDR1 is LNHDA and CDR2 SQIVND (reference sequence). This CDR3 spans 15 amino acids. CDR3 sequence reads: CASSFQQGKEEKLFF. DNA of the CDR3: TGTGCCAGTAGTTTCCAACAGGGGAAGGAGGAAAAACTGTTTTTT.